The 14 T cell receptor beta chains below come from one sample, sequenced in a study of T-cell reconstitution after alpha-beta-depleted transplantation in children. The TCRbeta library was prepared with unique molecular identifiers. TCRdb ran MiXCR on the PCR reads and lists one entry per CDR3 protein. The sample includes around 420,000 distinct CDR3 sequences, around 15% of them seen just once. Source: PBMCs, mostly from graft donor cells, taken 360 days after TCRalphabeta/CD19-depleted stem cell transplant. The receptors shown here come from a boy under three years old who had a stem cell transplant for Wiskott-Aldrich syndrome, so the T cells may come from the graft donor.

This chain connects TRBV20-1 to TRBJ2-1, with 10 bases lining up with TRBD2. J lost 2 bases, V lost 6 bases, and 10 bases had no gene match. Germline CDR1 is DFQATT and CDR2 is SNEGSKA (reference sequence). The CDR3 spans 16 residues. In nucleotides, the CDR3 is TGCAGTGCAGAGTCCGGGACTAGCGACGCCTACAATGAGCAGTTCTTC. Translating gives CSAESGTSDAYNEQFF.

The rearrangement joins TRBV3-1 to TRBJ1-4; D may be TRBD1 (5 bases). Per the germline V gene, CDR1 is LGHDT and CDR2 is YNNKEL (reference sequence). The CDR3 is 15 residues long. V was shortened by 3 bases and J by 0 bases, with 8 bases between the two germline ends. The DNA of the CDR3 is TGTGCCAGCAGCCACGGGACTTCAACTAATGAAAAACTGTTTTTT. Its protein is CASSHGTSTNEKLFF.

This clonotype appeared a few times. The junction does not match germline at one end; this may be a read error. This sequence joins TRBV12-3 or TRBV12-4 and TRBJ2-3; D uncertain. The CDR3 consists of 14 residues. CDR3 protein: CASSLMSWQPAADF. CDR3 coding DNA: TGTGCCAGCAGTTTAATGAGTTGGCAACCCGCCGCTGATTTT.

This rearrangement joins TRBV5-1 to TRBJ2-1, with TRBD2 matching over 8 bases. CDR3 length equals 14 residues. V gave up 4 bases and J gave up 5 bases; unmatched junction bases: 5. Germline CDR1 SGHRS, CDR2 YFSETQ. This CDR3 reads CASSTGTSDNEQFF. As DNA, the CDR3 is TGCGCCAGCAGCACCGGGACTAGTGACAATGAGCAGTTCTTC.

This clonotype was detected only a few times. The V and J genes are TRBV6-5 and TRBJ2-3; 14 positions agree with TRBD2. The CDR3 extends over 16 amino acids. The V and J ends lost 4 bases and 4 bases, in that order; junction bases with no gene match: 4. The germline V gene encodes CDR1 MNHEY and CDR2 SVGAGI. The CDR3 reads CASSSGLAGAADTQYF. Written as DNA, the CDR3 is TGTGCCAGCAGTTCGGGACTAGCGGGAGCGGCAGATACGCAGTATTTT.

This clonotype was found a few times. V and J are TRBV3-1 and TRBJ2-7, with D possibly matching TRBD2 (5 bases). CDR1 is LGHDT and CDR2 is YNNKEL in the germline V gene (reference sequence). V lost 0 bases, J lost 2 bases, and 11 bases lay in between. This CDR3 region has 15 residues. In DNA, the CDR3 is TGTGCCAGCAGCCAAGAGTACGGGGTAGCCTACGAGCAGTACTTC. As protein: CASSQEYGVAYEQYF.

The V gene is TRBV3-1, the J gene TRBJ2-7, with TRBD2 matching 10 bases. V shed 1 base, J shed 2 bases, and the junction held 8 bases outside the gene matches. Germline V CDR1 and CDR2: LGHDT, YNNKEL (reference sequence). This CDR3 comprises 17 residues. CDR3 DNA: TGTGCCAGCAGCCAAGCTCCCCCTAGCGGGAGAACCTACGAGCAGTACTTC. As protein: CASSQAPPSGRTYEQYF.

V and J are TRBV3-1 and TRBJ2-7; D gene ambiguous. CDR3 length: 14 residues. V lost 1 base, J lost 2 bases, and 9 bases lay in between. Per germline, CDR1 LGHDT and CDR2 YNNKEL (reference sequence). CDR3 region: CASSQVWGPYEQYF. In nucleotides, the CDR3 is TGTGCCAGCAGCCAAGTTTGGGGTCCCTACGAGCAGTACTTC.

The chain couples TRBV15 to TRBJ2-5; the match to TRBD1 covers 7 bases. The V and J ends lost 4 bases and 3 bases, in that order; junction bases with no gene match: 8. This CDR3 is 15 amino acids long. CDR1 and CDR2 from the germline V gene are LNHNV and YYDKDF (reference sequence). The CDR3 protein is CATSKSTGTEETQYF. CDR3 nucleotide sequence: TGTGCCACCAGCAAATCAACCGGGACAGAAGAGACCCAGTACTTC.

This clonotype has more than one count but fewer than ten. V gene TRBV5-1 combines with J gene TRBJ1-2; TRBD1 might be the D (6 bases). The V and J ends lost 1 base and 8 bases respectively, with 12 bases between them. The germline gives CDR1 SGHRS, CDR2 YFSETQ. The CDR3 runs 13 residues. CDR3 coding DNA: TGCGCCAGCAGCTTGATCCGGGGGCGCGGCTACACCTTC. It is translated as CASSLIRGRGYTF.

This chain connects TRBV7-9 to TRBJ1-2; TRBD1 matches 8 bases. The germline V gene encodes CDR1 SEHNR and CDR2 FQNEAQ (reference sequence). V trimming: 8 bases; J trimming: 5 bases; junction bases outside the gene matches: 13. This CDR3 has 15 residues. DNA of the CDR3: TGTGCCAGCGGAGGGATGACAGGGGCAAAGTATGGCTACACCTTC. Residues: CASGGMTGAKYGYTF.

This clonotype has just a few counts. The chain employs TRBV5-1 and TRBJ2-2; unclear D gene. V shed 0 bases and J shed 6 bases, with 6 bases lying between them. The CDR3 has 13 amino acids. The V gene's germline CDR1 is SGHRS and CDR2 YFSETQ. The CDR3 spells CASSLGSSGELFF. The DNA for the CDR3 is TGCGCCAGCAGCTTGGGCAGTTCCGGGGAGCTGTTTTTT.

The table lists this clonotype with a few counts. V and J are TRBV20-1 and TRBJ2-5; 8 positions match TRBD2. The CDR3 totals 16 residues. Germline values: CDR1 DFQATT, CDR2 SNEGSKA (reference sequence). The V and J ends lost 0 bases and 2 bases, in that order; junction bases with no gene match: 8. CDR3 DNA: TGCAGTGCTAGAGATACCCCGAAGCGGGGGCAAGAGACCCAGTACTTC. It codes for CSARDTPKRGQETQYF.

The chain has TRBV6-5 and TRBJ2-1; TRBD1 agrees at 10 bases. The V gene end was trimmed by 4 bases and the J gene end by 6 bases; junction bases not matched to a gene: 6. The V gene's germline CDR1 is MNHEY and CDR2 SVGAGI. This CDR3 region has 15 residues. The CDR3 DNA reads TGTGCCAGCAGTTCTTCCGGGACAGGGGTCAATGAGCAGTTCTTC. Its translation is CASSSSGTGVNEQFF.